This paragraph covers one T cell receptor beta chain sequence. Its target is unknown. This sample stems from a study of shared clonotypes between healthy human individuals. Study outcomes and limitations: Researchers found naive subsets generally carried larger estimated richness than memory subsets.

Authors' analysis steps: Filtering was not the same, since immunoSEQ gave junction-only sequences without quality scores. Generated by immunoSEQ multiplex PCR, the TCRdb table keeps only in-frame clones and is missing some. Clonal size and the V and J genes are those of that table, whereas D and trimming came from the DNA. The data hold about 180,000 clones, with about 93% observed a single time. A CD45RA+ naive subset and a CD45RA-negative memory subset were split from CD4+ cells. V shed 3 bases, J shed 2 bases, and the junction held 7 bases outside the gene matches. The CDR3 length is 15 residues. Germline CDR1 reads MGHRA; CDR2 reads YSYEKL.

The chain recombines TRBV4-1 with TRBJ2-7, with 7 bases lining up with TRBD2. This clonotype originated in a woman aged 25 to 39 in good health. The sample comprised naive CD4+ T cells sorted from blood. Subset defined: CD45RA+ positively selected. The CDR3 DNA follows: TGCGCCAGCAGCCAGCCGGGGGAGGGACCCTACGAGCAGTACTTC. This translates into CASSQPGEGPYEQYF.